Listed below are T cell receptor beta chains from one sample, sequenced in a study of blood T cell repertoires in COVID-19. The assay was immunoSEQ multiplex PCR, and TCRdb's table has in-frame clones only and misses some. The table shows roughly 340,000 clones, with 75% to 90% occurring only once. The specimen was peripheral blood. The source is a woman in her forties or fifties with COVID-19, enrolled during active disease. The CDR3 runs from the conserved cysteine through the conserved F or W. D genes are given only for firm matches. Clone sizes are given selectively: once, few, many, or a class where the clone is expanded.

>TRBV7-2|TRBD2|-|TRBJ2-7
TGTGCCAGCAGCTTATCCGGGAGGGTATACGAGCAGTACTTC
CASSLSGRVYEQYF
>TRBV7-9|-|-|TRBJ2-1
TGTGCCAGCAGCTTAGCGTTCTCCCACAATGAGCAGTTCTTC
CASSLAFSHNEQFF
>TRBV5-1|TRBD2|-|TRBJ2-1
TGCGCCAGCAGCTTGCAAGCGGGAGCCAATGAGCAGTTCTTC
CASSLQAGANEQFF
>TRBV11-3|TRBD1|-|TRBJ1-4
TGTGCCAGCAGCCCACCGGGACAGCGAAATGAAAAACTGTTTTTT
CASSPPGQRNEKLFF
>TRBV10-3|TRBD1|once|TRBJ2-7
TGTGCCATCAGTGCCGCGACAGGGGACGAGCAGTACTTC
CAISAATGDEQYF
>TRBV5-1|TRBD2|-|TRBJ2-4
TGCGCCAGCAGCTTGGAACGGGGAGGGCTAGCCAAAAACATTCAGTACTTC
CASSLERGGLAKNIQYF
>TRBV2|-|-|TRBJ1-4
TGTGCCAGCATTTTTCAGGGGCTAGATGAAAAACTGTTTTTT
CASIFQGLDEKLFF
>TRBV24-1|-|-|TRBJ1-4
TGTGCCACCAGTGAACCTGGAGACCCTCATGAAAAACTGTTTTTT
CATSEPGDPHEKLFF
>TRBV19|-|-|TRBJ2-7
TGTGCCAGTAGTATAGCTAGTGGGGCTTACGAGCAGTACTTC
CASSIASGAYEQYF
>TRBV7-2|TRBD1|-|TRBJ1-1
TGTGCCAGCAGCCCGTACGTAACGGGACAGGGGAACACTGAAGCTTTCTTT
CASSPYVTGQGNTEAFF
>TRBV11-2|-|-|TRBJ2-5
TGTGCCAGCAGCTTAGCCAGGATCGACGAGACCCAGTACTTC
CASSLARIDETQYF
>TRBV6-6|-|-|TRBJ2-1
TGTGCCAGCAGTCGAGAGACTAGTGGTCCCTACAATGAGCAGTTCTTC
CASSRETSGPYNEQFF
>TRBV10-3|TRBD1|-|TRBJ2-2
TGTGCCATCAGTGGGGACAGGGAAAACACCGGGGAGCTGTTTTTT
CAISGDRENTGELFF
>TRBV30|TRBD1|-|TRBJ1-2
TGTGCCTGGAGTGTAAGGACAGGGGGCGATGGCTACACCTTC
CAWSVRTGGDGYTF
>TRBV7-2|-|-|TRBJ2-3
TGTGCCAGCAGCTTATCGCGGGGACAGACAGATACGCAGTATTTT
CASSLSRGQTDTQYF
>TRBV18|TRBD1|-|TRBJ1-2
TGTGCCAGCTCACCACCAGAGGGACAGACCTTCTGGTATGGCTACACCTTC
CASSPPEGQTFWYGYTF
>TRBV10-3|-|few|TRBJ2-7
TGTGCCATCACCCCAGACCCTAGCTCCTACGAGCAGTACTTC
CAITPDPSSYEQYF
>TRBV11-2|-|once|TRBJ1-2
TGTGCCAGCAGCTTAAGTACAGGGTCGAGCTATGGCTACACCTTC
CASSLSTGSSYGYTF
>TRBV2|-|-|TRBJ2-5
TGTGCCAGCAGTGTCGGCCAGGTTGAGACCCAGTACTTC
CASSVGQVETQYF
>TRBV7-8|TRBD2|-|TRBJ2-2
TGTGCCAGCAGCCTCCCCAGATCGGGGGGGGCGACGAACACCGGGGAGCTGTTTTTT
CASSLPRSGGATNTGELFF
>TRBV5-4|-|-|TRBJ2-7
TGTGCCAGCAGCCTAGGACAGTTCTACGAGCAGTACTTC
CASSLGQFYEQYF
>TRBV24-1|-|-|TRBJ2-2
TGTGCCACCAGTGATCACAGACCCACCGGGGAGCTGTTTTTT
CATSDHRPTGELFF
>TRBV19|TRBD2|-|TRBJ2-7
TGTGCCAGTAGTAGGGGACTAGCTGCATACGAGCAGTACTTC
CASSRGLAAYEQYF
>TRBV7-2|-|-|TRBJ1-1
TGTGCCAGCAGCCCCATGAGGAGAAACACTGAAGCTTTCTTT
CASSPMRRNTEAFF
>TRBV6-5|-|-|TRBJ2-1
TGTGCCAGCAGTCGCCCGTATAGCTCCTACAATGAGCAGTTCTTC
CASSRPYSSYNEQFF
>TRBV4-2|TRBD2|-|TRBJ2-2
TGTGCCAGCAGCTCATTAACTAGCGGGAGGGGAGCGAACACCGGGGAGCTGTTTTTT
CASSSLTSGRGANTGELFF
>TRBV11-2|-|-|TRBJ2-7
TGTGCCAGCAGCTTAGATTTTGGAGGGGACTCCTACGAGCAGTACTTC
CASSLDFGGDSYEQYF
>TRBV18|TRBD2|-|TRBJ2-1
TGTGCCAGCTCACCAATAGCGGGACCTTACAATGAGCAGTTCTTC
CASSPIAGPYNEQFF
>TRBV7-3|TRBD2|once|TRBJ2-3
TGTGCCAGCAGCTTGTGGACTAGCGGGAGAGGGGGCACAGATACGCAGTATTTT
CASSLWTSGRGGTDTQYF
>TRBV18|TRBD2|-|TRBJ2-1
TGTGCCAGCTCTACCGGGGGGATCTACAATGAGCAGTTCTTC
CASSTGGIYNEQFF
>TRBV15|TRBD2|once|TRBJ2-1
TGTGCCACCAGCAGAGATGCGGCTAGCGGGAGGAGTGAGCAGTTCTTC
CATSRDAASGRSEQFF
>TRBV5-1|TRBD2|-|TRBJ2-7
TGCGCCAGCAGCTGGGGGACTAGCGGGATAAGCGAGCAGTACTTC
CASSWGTSGISEQYF
>TRBV5-1|-|once|TRBJ2-2
TGCGCCAGCAGCTTGGCAGGGCGTAGAGCGAACACCGGGGAGCTGTTTTTT
CASSLAGRRANTGELFF
>TRBV7-2|-|-|TRBJ2-7
TGTGCCAGCAGCCCCGACGTCCTCAGGGGTGGGTCGGAGCAGTACTTC
CASSPDVLRGGSEQYF
>TRBV3-1/TRBV3-2|-|-|TRBJ2-5
TGTGCCAGCAGCCTGAGGGAGACCCAGTACTTC
CASSLRETQYF
>TRBV12-3/TRBV12-4|-|-|TRBJ2-1
TGTGCCAGCAATCGCGGGACAGACAATGAGCAGTTCTTC
CASNRGTDNEQFF
>TRBV5-8|-|few|TRBJ1-5
TGTGCCAGCCCCCACGGTGCCGGACATATGACTAATCAGCCCCAGCATTTT
CASPHGAGHMTNQPQHF
>TRBV5-8|TRBD2|-|TRBJ2-3
TGTGCCAGCAGCTCCCACTTCCTGACTAGCAGACGCACAGATACGCAGTATTTT
CASSSHFLTSRRTDTQYF
>TRBV20-1|-|-|TRBJ2-7
TGCAGTGCTAGTTATTCACAAATTGGGGGGGAGCAGTACTTC
CSASYSQIGGEQYF
>TRBV27|-|-|TRBJ2-3
TGTGCCAGCAGTGTCCTTGGCGGGGTTCCCGGGCTCCCGCAGTATTTT
CASSVLGGVPGLPQYF